The 4 T cell receptor beta chains below all came from one sample that was sequenced in a study of cytomegalovirus exposure and HLA in healthy donors. This PCR relied on a set of 60 Vbeta primers and 13 Jbeta primers. Sequencing was performed with immunoSEQ multiplex PCR; in TCRdb, only in-frame clones are kept and a portion is missing. The sample contains 130,000 to 150,000 clones, over 75% of which appear only once. Sample: PBMCs. Source of these receptors: a man aged 25 to 45 in good health and CMV-seropositive.

CDR3 protein: CASSLGSAEAFF. The CDR3, as DNA: TGTGCCAGCAGCTTAGGATCGGCTGAAGCTTTCTTT. The chain combines TRBV11-2 with TRBJ1-1; D is undetermined. The CDR3 runs to 12 residues. Trimming removed 1 base from V and 6 bases from J, with 6 bases in between. Germline-derived CDR1 and CDR2 are SGHAT and FQNNGV.

This chain links TRBV5-1 with TRBJ2-6; D is undetermined. Trimming shortened V by 3 bases and J by 4 bases, and 11 bases separated the two germline ends. This CDR3 is 15 amino acids long. Germline values: CDR1 SGHRS, CDR2 YFSETQ. CDR3 in amino acids: CASSSQLLGANVLTF. The CDR3 DNA sequence: TGCGCCAGCAGCTCCCAGTTGTTAGGGGCCAACGTCCTGACTTTC.

The chain is built from TRBV5-1 and TRBJ2-5; tentatively, D is TRBD2 (5 bases). Germline V gives CDR1 SGHRS, CDR2 YFSETQ. Trimming cost V 2 bases and J 5 bases, with 16 bases left between them. The CDR3 sequence is 15 residues long. CDR3 amino acids: CASSFGSEAVETQYF. The CDR3 region has the DNA TGCGCCAGCAGCTTTGGCAGTGAAGCGGTGGAGACCCAGTACTTC.

The chain is built from TRBV19 and TRBJ1-2; 10 bases match TRBD1. The CDR3 covers 14 residues. In germline, CDR1 is LNHDA, CDR2 SQIVND (reference sequence). The V and J ends lost 1 base and 4 bases, in that order; junction bases with no gene match: 0. Here the CDR3 reads CASSIGQGAYGYTF. The CDR3 region has the DNA TGTGCCAGTAGTATAGGACAGGGGGCCTATGGCTACACCTTC.